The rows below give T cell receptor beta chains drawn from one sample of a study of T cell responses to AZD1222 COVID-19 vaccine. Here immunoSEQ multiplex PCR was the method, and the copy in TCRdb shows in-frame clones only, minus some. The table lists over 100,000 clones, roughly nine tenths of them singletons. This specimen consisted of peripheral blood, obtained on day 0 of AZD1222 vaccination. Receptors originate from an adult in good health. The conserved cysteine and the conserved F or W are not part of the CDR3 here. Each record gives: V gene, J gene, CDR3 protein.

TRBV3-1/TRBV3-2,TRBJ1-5,ASSPPGPSNQPQH
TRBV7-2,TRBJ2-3,ASSPRGRGVLTDTQY
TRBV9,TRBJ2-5,ASSQGGETQY
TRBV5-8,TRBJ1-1,ASSIGGGGQATEAF
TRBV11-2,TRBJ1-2,ASSLASGTGVLYGYT
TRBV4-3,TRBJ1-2,ASSQDFSPYGYT
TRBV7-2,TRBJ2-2,ASSLNRQRLTGELF
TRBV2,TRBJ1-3,ASSERGNTIY
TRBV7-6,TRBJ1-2,ASSLDASTRYGYT
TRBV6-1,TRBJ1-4,ASSELFGTRGEKLF
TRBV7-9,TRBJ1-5,ASSSGQGNQPQH
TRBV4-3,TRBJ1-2,ASRGGIRTGPSDYGYT
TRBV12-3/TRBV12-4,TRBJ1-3,ASSSTGNTIY
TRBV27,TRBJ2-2,ASHRTGGTGELF
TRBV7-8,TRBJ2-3,ASSLGTSGGLTDTQY
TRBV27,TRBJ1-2,ASSPRLGPYWVANYGYT
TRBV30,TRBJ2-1,AWTLAGAYNEQF
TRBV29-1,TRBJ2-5,SFSTGDETQY
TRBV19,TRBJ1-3,ATTSSGNTIY
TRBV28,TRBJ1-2,ASSLVNNYGYT
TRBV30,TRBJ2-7,AWSGSNGYEQY
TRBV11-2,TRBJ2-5,ASSPTGTSYQETQY
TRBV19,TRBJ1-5,ASSPLPGSGGQPQH
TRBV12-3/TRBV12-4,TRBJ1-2,AIYPGRNYGYT
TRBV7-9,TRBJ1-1,ASSLLLGARTEAF
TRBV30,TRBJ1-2,AWIIGGTYGYT
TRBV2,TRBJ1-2,ASGDSYGYT
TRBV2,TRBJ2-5,ASKRDTQETQY
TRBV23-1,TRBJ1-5,ASSQIYTQRSIVAWPQH